The clone carrying this T cell receptor (beta chain) turned up a few times. The antigen is unknown. The sample originates from a study of cytomegalovirus exposure and HLA in healthy donors. The CDR3 is 15 amino acids. The germline V gene has CDR1 SGHTA and CDR2 FQGNSA. J lost 2 bases, V lost 5 bases, and 6 bases had no gene match. The primer mix had 60 Vbeta and 13 Jbeta primers. The repertoire was sequenced with immunoSEQ multiplex PCR; TCRdb's copy has only in-frame clones and lacks some. The table has 85,000 to 130,000 clones, 82% seen once; the top ten hold about 1.6%. General study points: Investigators reported approximately 150 TCR beta chains as tied to cytomegalovirus.

The clonotype was recovered from a man aged 50-60 years in good health and CMV-seronegative. Sample: PBMCs. The rearrangement joins TRBV7-2 to TRBJ1-3, with 7 positions matching TRBD1. Written as DNA, the CDR3 is TGTGCCAGCAGCCCCCAGACAGGGACTGGAAACACCATATATTTT. This encodes CASSPQTGTGNTIYF.